Listed below are T cell receptor beta chains from one sample, sequenced in a study of blood T cell repertoires in COVID-19. Sequencing was performed with immunoSEQ multiplex PCR; in TCRdb, only in-frame clones are kept and a portion is missing. This table holds 95,000 to 100,000 clones, around 87% found once. Input material: peripheral blood. The receptors here all came from a woman younger than 45 with acute or convalescent COVID-19. CDR3s include the opening cysteine and the closing phenylalanine or tryptophan. The D gene is left open where the match is weak. Clone size, where shown, is once, few, many, or a class for clones that have expanded.

j_call | d_call | clone_size | v_call | cdr3_nt | cdr3_aa
TRBJ1-1 | TRBD1 | . | TRBV5-6 | TGTGCCAGCAGCTCCCCCGGGACAGGCTATTTCACTGAAGCTTTCTTT | CASSSPGTGYFTEAFF
TRBJ2-7 | . | . | TRBV2 | TGTGCCAGCAGTGACAAAGGGCGCTTTTCGGGAGAGCAGTACTTC | CASSDKGRFSGEQYF
TRBJ1-1 | . | . | TRBV4-2 | TGTGCCAGCAGCCCAAGCCCTGGGGGCGGCACTGAAGCTTTCTTT | CASSPSPGGGTEAFF
TRBJ2-3 | TRBD1 | . | TRBV6-4 | TGTGCCAGCAGTGAGGACAGGGCCACAGATACGCAGTATTTT | CASSEDRATDTQYF
TRBJ1-5 | TRBD1 | . | TRBV27 | TGTGCCAGCAGTTCAGGGGGAGGATCGCCCCAGCATTTT | CASSSGGGSPQHF
TRBJ2-3 | TRBD2 | . | TRBV6-5 | TGTGCCAGTGAAACGACTAGCGGCACAGATACGCAGTATTTT | CASETTSGTDTQYF
TRBJ2-7 | . | . | TRBV7-3 | TGTGCCAGCAGCCCACTCGGGGGTTTGGAGCAGTACTTC | CASSPLGGLEQYF
TRBJ1-4 | TRBD1 | few | TRBV4-1 | TGCGCCAGCAGCCTCGGCCCTCAGGGGGCGGATGAAAAACTGTTTTTT | CASSLGPQGADEKLFF
TRBJ1-2 | . | . | TRBV30 | TGTGCCTGGAGTGTACTTTCCGGGAGGAATGGCTACACCTTC | CAWSVLSGRNGYTF
TRBJ2-7 | . | . | TRBV12-5 | TGTGCTAGTGGCCTCCCCTTCGGTGAGCAGTACTTC | CASGLPFGEQYF
TRBJ1-1 | TRBD1 | . | TRBV19 | TGTGCCAGTAGCTCCGGACAGGGAGGTCGGCGGACTGAAGCTTTCTTT | CASSSGQGGRRTEAFF
TRBJ2-2 | . | . | TRBV28 | TGTGCCAGCAGTTTAAGAACAGCCGGGGAGCTGTTTTTT | CASSLRTAGELFF
TRBJ1-5 | . | few | TRBV13 | TGTGCCAGCAGCTCGATGGGAGCGAATCCCCAGCATTTT | CASSSMGANPQHF
TRBJ2-3 | TRBD2 | . | TRBV27 | TGTGCCAGCAGTATGCGGGGGGGGTCCGGTTACTCTCGACCAGATACGCAGTATTTT | CASSMRGGSGYSRPDTQYF
TRBJ1-4 | TRBD1 | . | TRBV15 | TGTGCCACCAGCGAGGGGGACAGGTATAATGAAAAACTGTTTTTT | CATSEGDRYNEKLFF
TRBJ1-6 | . | . | TRBV9 | TGTGCCAGCAGCGTAACATGGGGGGATTCACCCCTCCACTTT | CASSVTWGDSPLHF
TRBJ2-1 | . | . | TRBV19 | TGTGCCAGGACCACAATCCGGGGGAACGTTTACAATGAGCAGTTCTTC | CARTTIRGNVYNEQFF
TRBJ2-7 | . | . | TRBV19 | TGTGCCAGTAGTCCACAGAATTCGCCCTACGAGCAGTACTTC | CASSPQNSPYEQYF
TRBJ2-3 | . | . | TRBV7-3 | TGTGCCAGCAGCCCCAAAGGGACTAGCACAGATACGCAGTATTTT | CASSPKGTSTDTQYF
TRBJ1-1 | . | . | TRBV18 | TGTGCCAGCTCACCAACCCGTGTTCTAACTGAAGCTTTCTTT | CASSPTRVLTEAFF
TRBJ1-2 | . | . | TRBV5-1 | TGCGCCAGCAGCTTGGATTTATCGTCCGGTGGCTACACCTTC | CASSLDLSSGGYTF
TRBJ1-4 | TRBD1 | once | TRBV7-2 | TGTGCCAGCAGCCTCAGACAGGGGGATGAAAAACTGTTTTTT | CASSLRQGDEKLFF
TRBJ2-7 | . | . | TRBV12-3/TRBV12-4 | TGTGCCAGCAGTTCAGGGGGGCCCTACGAGCAGTACTTC | CASSSGGPYEQYF
TRBJ2-7 | . | many | TRBV9 | TGTGCCAGCAGCGTTAGAGACAGCCTCCCCTACGAGCAGTACTTC | CASSVRDSLPYEQYF
TRBJ1-1 | . | . | TRBV11-2 | TGTGCCAGCAGACCCGAGGGATTGAACACTGAAGCTTTCTTT | CASRPEGLNTEAFF
TRBJ1-4 | TRBD1 | . | TRBV7-9 | TGTGCCAGCAGTCCGAGACAGGGGGGCAATGAAAAACTGTTTTTT | CASSPRQGGNEKLFF
TRBJ1-1 | TRBD1 | . | TRBV4-1 | TGCGCCAGCAGCCCACAGGGGCAGTCTGAAGCTTTCTTT | CASSPQGQSEAFF
TRBJ1-2 | TRBD1 | . | TRBV15 | TGTGCCACCAGCAGAGATCAGCGGACAGGGAATGGCTACACCTTC | CATSRDQRTGNGYTF
TRBJ1-5 | TRBD1 | . | TRBV5-6 | TGTGCCAGCAGCTTTAGCAGGGGGCCGAGTCAGCCCCAGCATTTT | CASSFSRGPSQPQHF
TRBJ2-1 | . | . | TRBV18 | TGTGCCAGCTCACCACCGTCCTCCGTCGATGAGCAGTTCTTC | CASSPPSSVDEQFF